This TCR beta chain came from a study of blood T cell repertoires in COVID-19. Study-level information: T cells, B-cell-depleted T cells, or PBMCs provided the cDNA or gDNA that served as material.

Repertoires were generated with immunoSEQ multiplex PCR, while TCRdb's copy carries only in-frame clones and drops some. The table has around 150,000 clones, around 84% seen once; the top ten hold around 5.9%. Germline lookup yields CDR1 MGHRA and CDR2 YSYEKL. The length of the CDR3 is 17 residues. V lost 0 bases, J lost 7 bases, and 5 bases stayed unmatched. Participants were aged about 18 to 89 years from about 25 US areas. Self-reported history from a screening survey and questionnaire set each donor's cohort. Sequencing was performed on PBMCs or T cells enriched from blood (not recorded which). This sequence joins TRBV4-1 and TRBJ2-1, with TRBD2 matching 14 bases. The receptor was isolated from a middle-aged man who had recovered from COVID-19. DNA of the CDR3: TGCGCCAGCAGCCAAGATGTGAGACTAGCGGGGGGGAATGAGCAGTTCTTC. It yields the protein CASSQDVRLAGGNEQFF.